Listed below are T cell receptor beta chains from one sample, sequenced in a study of blood T cells in healthy people across ages. TCRdb ran MiXCR on the 5' RACE reads and lists one entry per CDR3 protein. The table includes approximately 1,700,000 distinct CDR3 sequences, 35% to 50% detected once. Sequencing was performed on blood. These receptor sequences come from a human donor in good health. Each CDR3 is given with its conserved first and last residue. The D gene is left open where the match is weak. Size is stated for part of the rows, as once, few or many counts, or as a class when the clone is expanded.

len,abundance,d_gene,v_gene,j_gene,CDR3nt,CDR3aa
16,-,-,TRBV14,TRBJ2-1,TGTGCCAGCAGCCAAGCCGGCTTCCCTGCGGATCTTGAGCAGTTCTTC,CASSQAGFPADLEQFF
15,few,-,TRBV6-6,TRBJ2-7,TGTGCCAGCAGTTTCGGGGGTACCACCAACTACGAGCAGTACTTC,CASSFGGTTNYEQYF
15,-,TRBD1,TRBV18,TRBJ1-2,TGTGCCAGCTCACCACCGGCGACAGGGATCTATGGCTACACCTTC,CASSPPATGIYGYTF
13,-,-,TRBV6-5,TRBJ2-4,TGTGTCAGCAGTTACGGCAGGGCTGAGGGTCAGTACTTC,CVSSYGRAEGQYF
13,few,-,TRBV7-2,TRBJ2-5,TGTGCCAGCAGCTTAGATAGGGATATGAGGCAGTACTTC,CASSLDRDMRQYF
19,-,-,TRBV7-9,TRBJ2-3,TGTGCCAGCAAGCGACATTTCAAAGGAGACGGATACAAAACAGATACGCAGTATTTT,CASKRHFKGDGYKTDTQYF
16,-,TRBD1,TRBV4-1,TRBJ1-6,TGCGCCAGCAGCCAAGAGGTGGGACAGGGAAATTCACCCCTCCACTTT,CASSQEVGQGNSPLHF
17,-,TRBD2,TRBV5-4,TRBJ2-1,TGTGCCAGCAGCTTCGGACTAGCGGGGGCCTCCTACAATGAGCAGTTCTTC,CASSFGLAGASYNEQFF
14,few,-,TRBV7-9,TRBJ1-5,TGTGCCAGCAGCTACGGACGGACTAATCAGCCCCAGCATTTT,CASSYGRTNQPQHF
16,-,-,TRBV4-1,TRBJ2-1,TGCGCCAGCAGCCAAGATAGTCGTAACCCCTACAATGAGCAGTTCTTC,CASSQDSRNPYNEQFF
11,-,-,TRBV20-1,TRBJ2-1,TGCAGTGCTAGAGATAGGTATGAGCAGTTCTTC,CSARDRYEQFF
14,-,-,TRBV4-1,TRBJ1-2,TGCGCCAGCAGCACTCCAGGGACTCCCTATGACTACACCTTC,CASSTPGTPYDYTF
13,few,-,TRBV29-1,TRBJ2-1,TGCAGCTCCTTTGACCTACAGGGAAGTGAGCAGTTCTTC,CSSFDLQGSEQFF
15,-,TRBD1,TRBV20-1,TRBJ1-4,TGCAGTGCTAGAGATTTGGCAGGGGGTTTAGAAAAACTGTTTTTT,CSARDLAGGLEKLFF
14,once,-,TRBV7-2,TRBJ2-5,TGTGCCAGCAGCCACGGGACCCGCCCAGAGTCCCAGTACTTC,CASSHGTRPESQYF
15,-,TRBD1,TRBV5-1,TRBJ1-1,TGCGCCAGCAGCTTGGAACAGGGGGCGGGGACTGAAGCTTTCTTT,CASSLEQGAGTEAFF
15,few,-,TRBV4-1,TRBJ2-7,TGCGCCAGCAGCCCGGTGTATCAGGGTACCTACGAGCAGTACTTC,CASSPVYQGTYEQYF
14,-,TRBD1,TRBV20-1,TRBJ1-2,TGCAGTGCTGGGGGGCAGGGGGCTCTTCGAGGCTACACCTTC,CSAGGQGALRGYTF
13,-,-,TRBV5-6,TRBJ2-7,TGTGCCAGCAGCAGGGGTTTGAGCGACGAGCAGTACTTC,CASSRGLSDEQYF
15,-,TRBD1,TRBV10-3,TRBJ2-7,TGTGCCATCAGTGAGACCCGGGACAGCAGTGGTGAGCAGTACTTC,CAISETRDSSGEQYF
15,-,TRBD2,TRBV7-3,TRBJ2-1,TGTGCCAGCAGCTCAAGCGGGGGCCTGGGGGTGCGGCAGTTCTTC,CASSSSGGLGVRQFF
11,many,-,TRBV20-1,TRBJ1-1,TGCAGCGCCCGGTCGAACACTGAAGCTTTCTTT,CSARSNTEAFF
14,-,-,TRBV7-8,TRBJ2-1,TGTGCCAGCAGCTTAGGTTTCGGAACCAATGAGCAGTTCTTC,CASSLGFGTNEQFF
14,-,-,TRBV12-3/TRBV12-4,TRBJ1-1,TGTGCCAGCACCACCTCAGGGAGGGCCACTGAAGCTTTCTTT,CASTTSGRATEAFF
14,few,-,TRBV5-1,TRBJ1-2,TGCGCCAGCAGGATCGAGACAGGATTCTATGGCTACACCTTC,CASRIETGFYGYTF
13,many,TRBD2,TRBV7-9,TRBJ2-1,TGTGCCAGCAGCTTAAGTGGGGGGGATGAGCAGTTCTTC,CASSLSGGDEQFF
16,-,-,TRBV5-1,TRBJ1-5,TGCGCCAGCAGCTTGGGGGATATTTATAGCAATCAGCCCCAGCATTTT,CASSLGDIYSNQPQHF
15,few,-,TRBV5-1,TRBJ1-2,TGCGCCAGCAGCTCGGAGGGCACCTCATCCTATGGCTACACCTTC,CASSSEGTSSYGYTF
15,-,-,TRBV27,TRBJ2-7,TGTGCCAGCAGTTTAAAGGGCAGTTCCTCCTACGAGCAGTACTTC,CASSLKGSSSYEQYF
16,few,-,TRBV5-1,TRBJ1-4,TGCGCCAGCAGCTTGGGATCGGGTATCGTAAATGAAAAACTGTTTTTT,CASSLGSGIVNEKLFF
16,-,TRBD1,TRBV7-9,TRBJ1-2,TGTGCCAGCAGCCTCTATTCGGGCAGGGGGCTCTATGGCTACACCTTC,CASSLYSGRGLYGYTF
14,-,TRBD2,TRBV28,TRBJ2-7,TGTGCCAGCAGTCTAGCGGGGGGGCTCAACGAGCAGTACTTC,CASSLAGGLNEQYF
15,few,TRBD1,TRBV28,TRBJ2-5,TGTGCCAGCAGTTTGTACAGGGGCCCCCGGGGGACCCAGTACTTC,CASSLYRGPRGTQYF
15,-,TRBD1,TRBV15,TRBJ1-2,TGTGCCACCAGCAGAGACCGGGACAGGGGATGGGGCTACACCTTC,CATSRDRDRGWGYTF
14,few,-,TRBV5-1,TRBJ2-3,TGCGCCAGCAGCGAACGGGACACATCAGATACGCAGTATTTT,CASSERDTSDTQYF
11,-,-,TRBV6-6,TRBJ2-7,TGTGCCAGCGTTAGAGGCTACGAGCAGTACTTC,CASVRGYEQYF
18,-,TRBD1,TRBV13,TRBJ2-6,TGTGCCAGCAGACCAAGACAGGGTTTCCGCTCTGGGGCCAACGTCCGGACTTTC,CASRPRQGFRSGANVRTF
13,many,-,TRBV13,TRBJ2-3,TGTGCCAGCAGCTCGTTCGAGAGCGATACGCAGTATTTT,CASSSFESDTQYF
17,few,TRBD1,TRBV11-2,TRBJ2-7,TGTGCCAGCAGCTTGTCCACAGGGGGCTTCGTGGATTACGAGCAGTACTTC,CASSLSTGGFVDYEQYF